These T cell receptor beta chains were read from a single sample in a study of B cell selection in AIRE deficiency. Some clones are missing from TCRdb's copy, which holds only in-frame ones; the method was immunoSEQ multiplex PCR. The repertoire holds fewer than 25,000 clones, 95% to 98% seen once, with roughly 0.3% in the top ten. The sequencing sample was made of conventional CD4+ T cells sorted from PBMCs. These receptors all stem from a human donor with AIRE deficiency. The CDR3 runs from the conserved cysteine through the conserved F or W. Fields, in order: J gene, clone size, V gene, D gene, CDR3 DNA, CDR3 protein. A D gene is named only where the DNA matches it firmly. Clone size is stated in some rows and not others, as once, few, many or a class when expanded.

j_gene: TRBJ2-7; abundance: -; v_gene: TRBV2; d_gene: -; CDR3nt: TGTGCCAGCAACATCTACGAGCAGTACTTC; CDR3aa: CASNIYEQYF
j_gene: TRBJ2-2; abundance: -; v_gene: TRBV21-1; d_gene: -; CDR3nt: TGTGCCAGCAGCAAATCCCCTAGACAGGGGAGAGAAACCGGGGAGCTGTTTTTT; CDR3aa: CASSKSPRQGRETGELFF
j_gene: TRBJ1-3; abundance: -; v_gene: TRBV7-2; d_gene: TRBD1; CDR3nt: TGTGCCAGCAGCAAGGGGACAGGGGGCGCGAGAGGAAACACCATATATTTT; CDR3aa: CASSKGTGGARGNTIYF
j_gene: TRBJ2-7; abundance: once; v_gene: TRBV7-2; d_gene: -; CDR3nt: TGTGCCAGCAGCTTAGTAGCGTTAAGCTCCTACGAGCAGTACTTC; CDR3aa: CASSLVALSSYEQYF
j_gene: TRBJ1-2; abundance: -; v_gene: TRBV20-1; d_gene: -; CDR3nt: TGCAGTGCTACCGATAACTATGGCTACACCTTC; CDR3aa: CSATDNYGYTF
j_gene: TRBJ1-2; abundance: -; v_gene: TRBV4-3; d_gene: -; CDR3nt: TGCGCCAGCAGCCAAGGGCATAACGGGGACGGCTACACCTTC; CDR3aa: CASSQGHNGDGYTF
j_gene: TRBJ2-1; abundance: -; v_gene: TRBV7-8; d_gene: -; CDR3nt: TGTGCCAGCAGCTCAAGGCGGAATGAGCAGTTCTTC; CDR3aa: CASSSRRNEQFF
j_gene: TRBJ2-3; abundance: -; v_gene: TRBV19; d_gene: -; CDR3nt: TGTGCCAGTAGTATCTCACGGGGGACAGATACGCAGTATTTT; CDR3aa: CASSISRGTDTQYF
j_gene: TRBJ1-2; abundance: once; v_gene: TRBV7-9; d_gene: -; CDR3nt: TGTGCCAGCAGCTTAGCGGGGGGGAACGGCTACACCTTC; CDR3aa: CASSLAGGNGYTF
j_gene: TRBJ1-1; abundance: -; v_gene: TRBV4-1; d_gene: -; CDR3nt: TGCGCCAGCAGCCAAGGGGAGGGGGAGAGAATGAACACTGAAGCTTTCTTT; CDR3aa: CASSQGEGERMNTEAFF
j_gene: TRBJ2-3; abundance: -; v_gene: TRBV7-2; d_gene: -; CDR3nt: TGTGCCAGCAGCCAGAAAGGCATTATCACAGATACGCAGTATTTT; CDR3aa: CASSQKGIITDTQYF
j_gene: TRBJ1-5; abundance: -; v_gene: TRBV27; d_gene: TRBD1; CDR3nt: TGTGCCAGCAGTCCCGACAGGGGCAATCAGCCCCAGCATTTT; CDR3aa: CASSPDRGNQPQHF
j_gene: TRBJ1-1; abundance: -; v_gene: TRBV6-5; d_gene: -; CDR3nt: TGTGCCAGCAGTTACTCGCGCAGCCTGAACACTGAAGCTTTCTTT; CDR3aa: CASSYSRSLNTEAFF
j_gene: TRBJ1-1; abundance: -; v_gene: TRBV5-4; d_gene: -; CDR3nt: TGTGCCAGCAGCTTGGATTTATGGGGACAGAACACTGAAGCTTTCTTT; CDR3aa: CASSLDLWGQNTEAFF
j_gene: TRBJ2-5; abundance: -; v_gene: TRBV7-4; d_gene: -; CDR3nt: TGTGCCAGCAGCTTAGACCTACGAGAGACCCAGTACTTC; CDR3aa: CASSLDLRETQYF
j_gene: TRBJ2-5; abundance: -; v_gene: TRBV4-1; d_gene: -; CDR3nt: TGCGCCAGCAGCCAATCTAACGGGGGCCACGAGACCCAGTACTTC; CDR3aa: CASSQSNGGHETQYF
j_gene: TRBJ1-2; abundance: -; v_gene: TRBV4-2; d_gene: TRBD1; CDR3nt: TGTGCCAGCAGCCAACAGAGGGGACAGGGTATCTATGGCTACACCTTC; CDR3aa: CASSQQRGQGIYGYTF
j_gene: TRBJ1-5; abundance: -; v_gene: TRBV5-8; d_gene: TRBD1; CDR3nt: TGTGCCAGCGGACAGGGAAACGAAAATCAGCCCCAGCATTTT; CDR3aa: CASGQGNENQPQHF
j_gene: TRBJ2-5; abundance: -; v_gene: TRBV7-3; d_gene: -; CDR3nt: TGTGCCAGCAGCCCCGGCTGGGGAGAGACCCAGTACTTC; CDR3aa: CASSPGWGETQYF
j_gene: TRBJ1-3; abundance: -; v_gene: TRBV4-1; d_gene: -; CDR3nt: TGCGCCAGCAGCCAGCGCTGGGTCGCCTCTGGAAACACCATATATTTT; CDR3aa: CASSQRWVASGNTIYF
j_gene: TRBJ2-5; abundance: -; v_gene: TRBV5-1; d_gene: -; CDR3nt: TGCGCCAGCAGCTTCTCGGGGCAAGAGACCCAGTACTTC; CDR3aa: CASSFSGQETQYF
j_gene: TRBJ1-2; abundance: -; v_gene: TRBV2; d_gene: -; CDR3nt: TGTGCCAGCAGTGTTCAGGGTGGTGACTATGGCTACACCTTC; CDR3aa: CASSVQGGDYGYTF